This TCR beta chain stems from a study of CD8+CD57+ T cells in acquired aplastic anemia. Patients selected for sequencing had displayed CD8+CD57+ cell expansion by flow cytometry. A severe acquired aplastic anemia diagnosis applied to all patients. Trimming removed 6 bases from V and 14 bases from J, with 16 bases in between. CDR3 length: 11 residues. The germline V gene has CDR1 MNHNS and CDR2 SASEGT. Genomic DNA constituted the template upon which TCR beta VDJ and CDR3 profiling was performed. TCRdb reprocessed the reads via MiXCR and lists one record per CDR3 protein. The sample comprises about 120,000 distinct CDR3 sequences, over 55% of which are singletons, and roughly 30% rests with the top ten.

V is TRBV6-1 and J is TRBJ1-1, with D tentatively TRBD1 (5 bases). The material sequenced was sorted CD4+, CD8+, or CD8+CD57+ T cells (not recorded which) from PBMCs. This clonotype was obtained from a human donor with aplastic anemia. This chain's CDR3 is CASRVAGLDFF. CDR3 sequence (DNA): TGTGCCAGCAGAGTGGCAGGGCTAGACTTCTTT.